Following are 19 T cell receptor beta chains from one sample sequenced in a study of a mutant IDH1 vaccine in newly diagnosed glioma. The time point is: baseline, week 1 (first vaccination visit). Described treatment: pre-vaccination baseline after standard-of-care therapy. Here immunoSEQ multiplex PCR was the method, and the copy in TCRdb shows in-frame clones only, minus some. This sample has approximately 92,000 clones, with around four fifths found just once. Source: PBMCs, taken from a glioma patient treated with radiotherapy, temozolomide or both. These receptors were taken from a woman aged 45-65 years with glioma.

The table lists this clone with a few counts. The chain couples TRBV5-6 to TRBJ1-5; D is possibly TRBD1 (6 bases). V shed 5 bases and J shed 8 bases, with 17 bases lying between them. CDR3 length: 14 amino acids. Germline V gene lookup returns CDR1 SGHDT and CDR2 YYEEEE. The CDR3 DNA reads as TGTGCCAGCAGTCGGGACACCCCCATCAAGCCCCAGCATTTT. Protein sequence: CASSRDTPIKPQHF.

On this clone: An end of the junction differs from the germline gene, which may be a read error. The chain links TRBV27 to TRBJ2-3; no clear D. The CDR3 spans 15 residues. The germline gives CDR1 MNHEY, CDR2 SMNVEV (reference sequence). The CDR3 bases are TGTGCCACCAGTCCCCTCTATCACGGCACAGATACGCAGTATTTT. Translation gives CATSPLYHGTDTQYF.

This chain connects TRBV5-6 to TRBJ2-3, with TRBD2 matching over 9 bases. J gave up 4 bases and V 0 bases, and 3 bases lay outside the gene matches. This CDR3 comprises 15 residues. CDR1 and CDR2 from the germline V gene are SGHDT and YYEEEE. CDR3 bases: TGTGCCAGCAGCTTGGCCGCGGGGGGGCCAGATACGCAGTATTTT. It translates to CASSLAAGGPDTQYF.

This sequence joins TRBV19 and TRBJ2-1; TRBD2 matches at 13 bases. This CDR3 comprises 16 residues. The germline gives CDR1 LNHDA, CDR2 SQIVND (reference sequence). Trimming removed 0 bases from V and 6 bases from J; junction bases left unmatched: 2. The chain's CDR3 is CASSIDGTSGVNEQFF. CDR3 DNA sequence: TGTGCCAGTAGTATAGACGGGACTAGCGGGGTCAATGAGCAGTTCTTC.

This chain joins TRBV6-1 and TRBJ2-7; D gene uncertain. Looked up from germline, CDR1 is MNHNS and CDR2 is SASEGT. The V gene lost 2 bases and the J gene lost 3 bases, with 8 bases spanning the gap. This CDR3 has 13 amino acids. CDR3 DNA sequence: TGTGCCAGCAGTGAACGGCCAGTCTACGAGCAGTACTTC. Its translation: CASSERPVYEQYF.

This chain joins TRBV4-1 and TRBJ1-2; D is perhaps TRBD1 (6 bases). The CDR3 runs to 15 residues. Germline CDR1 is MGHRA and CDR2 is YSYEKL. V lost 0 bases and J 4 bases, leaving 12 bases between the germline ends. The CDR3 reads CASSQDEGVSYGYTF. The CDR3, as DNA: TGCGCCAGCAGCCAAGATGAGGGGGTGAGCTATGGCTACACCTTC.

The CDR3 DNA sequence: TGTGCCAGCAGCCAGACCGGGACCAGCTCCTACGAGCAGTACTTC. Its protein is CASSQTGTSSYEQYF. V gene TRBV6-5 combines with J gene TRBJ2-7; D tentatively reads TRBD1 or TRBD2 (5 bases each). The CDR3 is 15 residues long. Germline values: CDR1 MNHEY, CDR2 SVGAGI. The V end was cut by 6 bases, the J end by 0 bases, with 15 bases between.

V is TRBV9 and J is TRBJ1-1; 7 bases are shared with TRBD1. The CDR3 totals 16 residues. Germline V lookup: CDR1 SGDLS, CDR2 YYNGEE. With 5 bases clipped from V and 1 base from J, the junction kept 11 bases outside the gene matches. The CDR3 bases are TGTGCCAGCAGGGCGGGAACAGGGGCTAAGAACACTGAAGCTTTCTTT. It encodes CASRAGTGAKNTEAFF.

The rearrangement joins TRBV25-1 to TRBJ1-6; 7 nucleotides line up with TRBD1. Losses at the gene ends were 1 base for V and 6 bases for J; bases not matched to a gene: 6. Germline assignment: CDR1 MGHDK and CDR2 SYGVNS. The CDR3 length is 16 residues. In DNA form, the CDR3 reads TGTGCCAGCAGTGAATTAGGCGACAGGGTTAATTCACCCCTCCACTTT. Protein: CASSELGDRVNSPLHF.

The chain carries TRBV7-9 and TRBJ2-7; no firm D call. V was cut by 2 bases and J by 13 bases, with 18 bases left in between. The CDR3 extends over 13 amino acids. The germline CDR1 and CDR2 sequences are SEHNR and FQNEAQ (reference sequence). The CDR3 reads CASSLYPTDEEYF. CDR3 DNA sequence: TGTGCCAGCAGCTTATATCCGACGGATGAGGAATACTTC.

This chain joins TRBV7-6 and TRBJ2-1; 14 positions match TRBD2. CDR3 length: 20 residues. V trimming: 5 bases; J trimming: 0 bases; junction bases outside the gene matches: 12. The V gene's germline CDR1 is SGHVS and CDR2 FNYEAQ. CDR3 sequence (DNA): TGTGCCAGCAGCGGAAAGCCGGGACTAGCGGGGGAGAGCTCCTACAATGAGCAGTTCTTC. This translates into CASSGKPGLAGESSYNEQFF.

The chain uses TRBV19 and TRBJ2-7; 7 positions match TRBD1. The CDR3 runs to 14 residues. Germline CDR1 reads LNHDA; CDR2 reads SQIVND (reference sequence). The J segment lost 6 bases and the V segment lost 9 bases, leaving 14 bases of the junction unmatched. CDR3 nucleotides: TGTGCCAGCCTCAACAGGGGATCGTCTGGCGAGCAGTACTTC. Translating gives CASLNRGSSGEQYF. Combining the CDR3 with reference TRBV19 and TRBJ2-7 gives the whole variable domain DGGITQSPKYLFRKEGQNVTLSCEQNLNHDAMYWYRQDPGQGLRLIYYSQIVNDFQKGDIAEGYSVSREKKESFPLTVTSAQKNPTAFYLCASLNRGSSGEQYFGPGTRLTVT.

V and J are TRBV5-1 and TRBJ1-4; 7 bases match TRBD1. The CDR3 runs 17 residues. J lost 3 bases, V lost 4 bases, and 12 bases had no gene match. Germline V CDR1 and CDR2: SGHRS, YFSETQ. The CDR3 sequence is CASSARQGGIPNEKLFF. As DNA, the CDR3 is TGCGCCAGCAGCGCCCGACAGGGCGGTATTCCTAATGAAAAACTGTTTTTT.

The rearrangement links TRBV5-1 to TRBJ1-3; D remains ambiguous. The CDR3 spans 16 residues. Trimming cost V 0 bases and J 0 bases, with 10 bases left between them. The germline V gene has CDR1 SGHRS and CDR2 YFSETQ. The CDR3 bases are TGCGCCAGCAGCTTGGGAGCTTCCCTCTCTGGAAACACCATATATTTT. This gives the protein CASSLGASLSGNTIYF.

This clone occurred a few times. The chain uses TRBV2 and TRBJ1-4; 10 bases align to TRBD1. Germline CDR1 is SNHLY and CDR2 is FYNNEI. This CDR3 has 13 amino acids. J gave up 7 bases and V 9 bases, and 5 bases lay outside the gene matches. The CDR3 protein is CASFRDRGEKLFF. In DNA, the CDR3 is TGTGCCAGTTTCCGGGACAGGGGTGAAAAACTGTTTTTT.

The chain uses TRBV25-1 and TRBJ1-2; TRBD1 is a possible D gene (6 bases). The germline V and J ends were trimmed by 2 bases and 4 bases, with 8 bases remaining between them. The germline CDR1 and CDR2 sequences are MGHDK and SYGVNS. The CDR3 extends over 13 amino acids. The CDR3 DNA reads TGTGCCAGCAGTGAAACAGGGACCTATGGCTACACCTTC. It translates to CASSETGTYGYTF.

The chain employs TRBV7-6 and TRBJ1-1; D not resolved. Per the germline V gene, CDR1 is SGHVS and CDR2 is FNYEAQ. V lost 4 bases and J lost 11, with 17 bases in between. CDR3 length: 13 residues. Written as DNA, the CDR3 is TGTGCCAGCAGCTCGGAGGCGAGTGGGGTCGCTTTCTTT. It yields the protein CASSSEASGVAFF.

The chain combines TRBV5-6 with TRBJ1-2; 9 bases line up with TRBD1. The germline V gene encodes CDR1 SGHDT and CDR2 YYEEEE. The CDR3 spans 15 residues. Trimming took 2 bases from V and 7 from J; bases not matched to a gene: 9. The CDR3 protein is CASSLGTGRKGGYTF. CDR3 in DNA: TGTGCCAGCAGCTTAGGGACAGGGAGAAAAGGTGGCTACACCTTC.

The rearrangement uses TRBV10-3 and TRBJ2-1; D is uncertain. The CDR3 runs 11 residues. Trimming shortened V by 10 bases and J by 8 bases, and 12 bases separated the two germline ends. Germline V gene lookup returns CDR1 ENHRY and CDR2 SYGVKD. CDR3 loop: CASFSGDEQFF. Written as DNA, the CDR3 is TGTGCCAGCTTCTCTGGGGATGAGCAGTTCTTC.